Sequencing of this T cell receptor (beta chain) was carried out in a study of T cell responses to AZD1222 COVID-19 vaccine. On this clone itself: Its specificity is not known.

Germline CDR1 is LGHDT and CDR2 is YNNKEL (reference sequence). The CDR3 runs to 15 residues. V lost 0 bases, J lost 2 bases, and 9 bases lay in between. Whole-study findings and limits: Spike-specific TCR breadth and depth were elevated following two AZD1222 doses. Nearly half of the spike-specific TCRs reportedly recognize variant regions that carry no mutations. The donor group comprised mostly white British people and more females; the analysis possibly underestimated clonal diversity.

Profiling relied on immunoSEQ multiplex PCR, and the TCRdb table lists in-frame clones only, not all of them. The top ten clones hold under 3% of a sample with under 95,000 clones, 75% to 90% of them seen once. Sequencing was performed on peripheral blood, taken on day 0 of AZD1222 vaccination. This TCR was sampled from an adult in good health. This chain joins TRBV3-1 (or the pseudogene TRBV3-2) and TRBJ2-3; D unresolved. The CDR3, as DNA: TGTGCCAGCAGCCAAGATCCTACTTCCACAGATACGCAGTATTTT. This gives the protein CASSQDPTSTDTQYF.